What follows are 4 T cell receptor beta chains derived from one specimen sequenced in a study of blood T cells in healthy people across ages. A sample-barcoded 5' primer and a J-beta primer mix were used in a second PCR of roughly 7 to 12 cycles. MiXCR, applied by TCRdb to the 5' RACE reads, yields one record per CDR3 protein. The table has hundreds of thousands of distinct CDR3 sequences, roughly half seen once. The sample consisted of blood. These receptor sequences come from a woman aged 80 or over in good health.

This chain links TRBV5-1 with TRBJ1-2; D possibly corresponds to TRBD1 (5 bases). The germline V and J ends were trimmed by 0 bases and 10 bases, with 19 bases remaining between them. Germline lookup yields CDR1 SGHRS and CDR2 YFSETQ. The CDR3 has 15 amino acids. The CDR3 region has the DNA TGCGCCAGCAGCTTGGAGGGGTTTGGTGCCGCCTCCTACACCTTC. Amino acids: CASSLEGFGAASYTF.

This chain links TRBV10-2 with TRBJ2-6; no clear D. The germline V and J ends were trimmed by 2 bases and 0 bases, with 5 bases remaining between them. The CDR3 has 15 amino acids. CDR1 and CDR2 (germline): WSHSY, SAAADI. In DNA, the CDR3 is TGCGCCAGCAGTGAGGCGGCCTCTGGGGCCAACGTCCTGACTTTC. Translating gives CASSEAASGANVLTF.

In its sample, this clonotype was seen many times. The CDR3 nucleotides are TGTGCCAGCAGCCAAGTCCTCGCAGGGCCCTCCTACAATGAGCAGTTCTTC. It yields the protein CASSQVLAGPSYNEQFF. This chain links TRBV3-1 with TRBJ2-1; possibly TRBD1 for D (5 bases). Germline lookup yields CDR1 LGHDT and CDR2 YNNKEL (reference sequence). The CDR3 spans 17 residues. The V and J ends lost 1 base and 0 bases respectively, with 13 bases between them.

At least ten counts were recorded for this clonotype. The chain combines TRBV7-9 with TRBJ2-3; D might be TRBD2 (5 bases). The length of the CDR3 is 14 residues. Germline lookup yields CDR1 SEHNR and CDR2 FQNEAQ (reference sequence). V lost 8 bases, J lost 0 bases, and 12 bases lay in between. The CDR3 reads CASANERSTDTQYF. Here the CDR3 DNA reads TGTGCCAGCGCTAATGAGCGGAGCACAGATACGCAGTATTTT.